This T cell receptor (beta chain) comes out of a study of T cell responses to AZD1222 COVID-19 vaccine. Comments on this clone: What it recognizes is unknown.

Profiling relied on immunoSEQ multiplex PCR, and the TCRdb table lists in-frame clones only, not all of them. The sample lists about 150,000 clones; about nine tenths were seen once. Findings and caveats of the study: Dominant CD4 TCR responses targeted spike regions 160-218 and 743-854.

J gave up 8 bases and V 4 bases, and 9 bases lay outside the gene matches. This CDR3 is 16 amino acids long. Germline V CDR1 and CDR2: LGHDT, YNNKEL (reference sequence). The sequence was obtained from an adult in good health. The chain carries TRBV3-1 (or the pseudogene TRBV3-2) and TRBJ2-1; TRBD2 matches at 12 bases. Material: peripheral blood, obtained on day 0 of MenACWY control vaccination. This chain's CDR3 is CASSLPRTSGTDEQFF. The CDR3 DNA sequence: TGTGCCAGCAGCCTCCCTCGGACTAGCGGGACTGATGAGCAGTTCTTC.